The next 6 T cell receptor beta chains were all read from a single sample in a study of Tregs in tolerant kidney transplant recipients (dated by TCRdb to about 2019). The method behind the library was the immunoSEQ multiplex PCR assay. This is the immuneACCESS table as TCRdb keeps it, with only in-frame sequences that have V and J called. A part of the clones is gone; compared with another copy, unresolved V genes explain less than half, and the rest is unexplained. The sample contains some 15,000 clones, around 80% of them found a single time. The ten largest account for about 1.7% of the sample. Explained via the paper, the time point label denotes: blood sample drawn before combined kidney and bone marrow transplant. Sequencing was performed on Tregs from blood, taken before the transplant. The source of these receptors is a human donor who received a combined kidney and bone marrow transplant.

This chain connects TRBV7-2 to TRBJ2-1, with no clear D. Trimming shortened V by 1 base and J by 8 bases, and 6 bases separated the two germline ends. CDR1 and CDR2 (germline): SGHTA, FQGNSA. The CDR3 consists of 12 residues. The CDR3: CASSLGSYEQFF. In nucleotides, the CDR3 is TGTGCCAGCAGCTTAGGGAGTTATGAGCAGTTCTTC.

The chain couples TRBV19 to TRBJ2-3, with D uncertain. V shed 5 bases and J shed 2 bases, with 11 bases lying between them. The CDR3 has 14 amino acids. CDR1 is LNHDA, CDR2 SQIVND, per germline (reference sequence). The CDR3 loop is CASSYTELTDTQYF. The CDR3 DNA sequence: TGTGCCAGTAGTTATACAGAACTCACAGATACGCAGTATTTT.

The table lists this clone with a few counts. The chain links TRBV7-2 to TRBJ2-7; D may be TRBD2 (5 bases). This CDR3 has 15 residues. Looked up from germline, CDR1 is SGHTA and CDR2 is FQGNSA. The V and J ends lost 2 bases and 6 bases respectively, with 17 bases between them. CDR3 DNA: TGTGCCAGCAGCTTATATTCCGAGTATCGGGGCGAGCAGTACTTC. Translated: CASSLYSEYRGEQYF.

V is TRBV7-2 and J is TRBJ2-7; maybe TRBD2 (5 bases). Trimming cost V 0 bases and J 0 bases, with 9 bases left between them. The CDR3 consists of 15 residues. The germline V gene has CDR1 SGHTA and CDR2 FQGNSA. In nucleotides, the CDR3 is TGTGCCAGCAGCTTAGCCGGGAACCCCTCCTACGAGCAGTACTTC. Protein sequence: CASSLAGNPSYEQYF.

This chain links TRBV27 with TRBJ1-5; D gene uncertain. The germline CDR1 and CDR2 sequences are MNHEY and SMNVEV (reference sequence). The V and J ends lost 6 bases and 2 bases respectively, with 17 bases between them. The CDR3 is 16 residues long. CDR3 coding DNA: TGTGCCAGCAGCCTCAACGCGGGTTTTGGCAATCAGCCCCAGCATTTT. This translates into CASSLNAGFGNQPQHF.

The V and J genes are TRBV7-6 and TRBJ2-1; TRBD2 aligns across 7 bases. In germline, CDR1 is SGHVS, CDR2 FNYEAQ. The CDR3 contains 17 residues. J gave up 4 bases and V 5 bases, and 14 bases lay outside the gene matches. The CDR3 DNA is TGTGCCAGCAGCCAAATGCCCACCGGGGGGACGTACAATGAGCAGTTCTTC. Residues: CASSQMPTGGTYNEQFF.